This T cell receptor beta chain was sequenced in a study of T-cell reconstitution after alpha-beta-depleted transplantation in children. Whole-study findings and limits: It was surviving recipient T cells and thymic progenitors that gave some patients high TCRbeta diversity at day 60. Among T cells one year after transplant, newly produced cells accounted for most counts and diversity.

This CDR3 comprises 16 residues. V was pared by 4 bases and J by 4 bases, with 20 bases between. Germline assignment: CDR1 MGHRA and CDR2 YSYEKL. This clonotype was observed a few times. Its antigen is currently unknown. As it was prepared, the TCRbeta library received unique molecular identifiers. TCRdb called the PCR reads again in MiXCR, with one record for every CDR3 protein. In the table there are a few hundred thousand distinct CDR3 sequences, 10% to 15% of which are singletons. Here the sequenced sample was PBMCs, mostly from graft donor cells, taken 360 days after TCRalphabeta/CD19-depleted stem cell transplant. The origin of this receptor is a male patient between 10 and 17 years old who had a stem cell transplant for acute myeloid leukemia, so the T cells may come from the graft donor. The V and J genes are TRBV4-1 and TRBJ2-7; a weak D match, TRBD2 (7 bases). CDR3 amino acids: CASSPDGGRMGYEQYF. The CDR3 DNA sequence: TGCGCCAGCAGCCCGGACGGGGGGCGTATGGGATACGAGCAGTACTTC.